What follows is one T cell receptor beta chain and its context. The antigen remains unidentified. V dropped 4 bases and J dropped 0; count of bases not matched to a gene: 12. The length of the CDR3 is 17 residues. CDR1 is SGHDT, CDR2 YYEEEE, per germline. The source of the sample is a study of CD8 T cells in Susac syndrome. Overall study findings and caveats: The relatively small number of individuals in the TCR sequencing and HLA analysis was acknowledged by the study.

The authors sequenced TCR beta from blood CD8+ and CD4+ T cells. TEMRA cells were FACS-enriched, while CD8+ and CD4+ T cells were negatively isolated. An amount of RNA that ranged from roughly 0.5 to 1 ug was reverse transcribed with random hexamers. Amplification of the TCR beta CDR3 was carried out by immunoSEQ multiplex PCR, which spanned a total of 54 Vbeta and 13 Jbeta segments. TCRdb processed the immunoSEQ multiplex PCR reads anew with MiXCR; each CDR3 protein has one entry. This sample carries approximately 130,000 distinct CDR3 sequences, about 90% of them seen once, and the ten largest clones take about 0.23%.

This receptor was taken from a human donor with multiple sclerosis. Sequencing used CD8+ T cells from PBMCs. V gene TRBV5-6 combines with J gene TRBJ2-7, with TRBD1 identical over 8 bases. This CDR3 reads CASSTGTGQIFSYEQYF. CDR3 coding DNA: TGTGCCAGCAGCACCGGGACAGGCCAGATCTTCTCCTACGAGCAGTACTTC.